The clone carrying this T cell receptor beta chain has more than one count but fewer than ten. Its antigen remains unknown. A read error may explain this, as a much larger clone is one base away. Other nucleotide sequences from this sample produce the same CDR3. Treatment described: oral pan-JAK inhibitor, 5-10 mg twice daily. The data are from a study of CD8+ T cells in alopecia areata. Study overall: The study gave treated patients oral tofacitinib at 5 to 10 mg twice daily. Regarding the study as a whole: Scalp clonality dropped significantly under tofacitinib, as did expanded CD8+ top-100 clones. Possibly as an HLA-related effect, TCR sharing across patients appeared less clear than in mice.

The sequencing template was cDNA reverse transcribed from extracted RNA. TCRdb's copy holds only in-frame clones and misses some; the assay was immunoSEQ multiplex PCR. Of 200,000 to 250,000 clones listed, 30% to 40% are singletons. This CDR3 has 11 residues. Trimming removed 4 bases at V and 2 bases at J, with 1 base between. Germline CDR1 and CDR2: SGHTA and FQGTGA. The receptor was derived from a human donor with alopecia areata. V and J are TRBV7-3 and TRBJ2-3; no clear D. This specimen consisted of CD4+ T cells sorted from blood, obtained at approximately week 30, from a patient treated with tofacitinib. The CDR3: CASSSTDTQYF. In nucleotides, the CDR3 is TGTGCCAGCAGCTCCACAGATACGCAGTATTTT. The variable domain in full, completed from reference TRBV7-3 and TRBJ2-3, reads GAGVSQTPSNKVTEKGKYVELRCDPISGHTALYWYRQSLGQGPEFLIYFQGTGAADDSGLPNDRFFAVRPEGSVSTLKIQRTERGDSAVYLCASSSTDTQYFGPGTRLTVL.